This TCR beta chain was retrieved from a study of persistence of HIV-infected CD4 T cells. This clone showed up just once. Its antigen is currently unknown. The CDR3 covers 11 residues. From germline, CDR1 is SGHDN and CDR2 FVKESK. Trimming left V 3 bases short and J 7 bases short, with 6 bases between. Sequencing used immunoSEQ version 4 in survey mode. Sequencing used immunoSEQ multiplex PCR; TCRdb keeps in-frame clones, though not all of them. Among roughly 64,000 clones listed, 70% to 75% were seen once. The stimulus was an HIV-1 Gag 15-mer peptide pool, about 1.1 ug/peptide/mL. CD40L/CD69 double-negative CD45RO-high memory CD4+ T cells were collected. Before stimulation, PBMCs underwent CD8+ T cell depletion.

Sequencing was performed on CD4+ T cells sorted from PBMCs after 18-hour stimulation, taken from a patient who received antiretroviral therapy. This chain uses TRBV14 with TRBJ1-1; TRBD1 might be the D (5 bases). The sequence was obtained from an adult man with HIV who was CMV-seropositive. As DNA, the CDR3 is TGTGCCAGCAGCCATCAGGGTGAAGCTTTCTTT. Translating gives CASSHQGEAFF.